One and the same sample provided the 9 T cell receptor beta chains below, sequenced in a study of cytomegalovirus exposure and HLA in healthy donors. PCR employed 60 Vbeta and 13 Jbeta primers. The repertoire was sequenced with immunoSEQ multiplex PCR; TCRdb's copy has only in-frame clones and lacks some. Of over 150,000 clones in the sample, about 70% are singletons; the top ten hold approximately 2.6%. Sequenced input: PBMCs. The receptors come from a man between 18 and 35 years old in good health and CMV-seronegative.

The CDR3 loop reads CASSDPLRTEAFF. As DNA, the CDR3 is TGTGCCAGCAGTGATCCCCTTCGGACTGAAGCTTTCTTT. This chain uses TRBV2 with TRBJ1-1; D unresolved. The CDR3 contains 13 residues. Trimming cost V 3 bases and J 5 bases, with 10 bases left between them. Germline V gene lookup returns CDR1 SNHLY and CDR2 FYNNEI.

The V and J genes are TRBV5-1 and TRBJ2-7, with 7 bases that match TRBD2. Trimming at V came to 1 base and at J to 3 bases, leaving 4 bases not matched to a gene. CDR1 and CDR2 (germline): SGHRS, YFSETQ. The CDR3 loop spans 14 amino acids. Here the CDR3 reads CASSLLGTNYEQYV. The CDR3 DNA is TGCGCCAGCAGCTTGTTAGGGACTAACTACGAGCAGTACGTC.

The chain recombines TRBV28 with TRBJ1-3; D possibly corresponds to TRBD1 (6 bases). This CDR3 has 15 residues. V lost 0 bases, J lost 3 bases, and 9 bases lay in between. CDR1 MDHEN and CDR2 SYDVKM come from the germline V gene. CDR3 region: CASSLWGAGGNTIYF. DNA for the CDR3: TGTGCCAGCAGTTTATGGGGGGCGGGTGGAAACACCATATATTTT.

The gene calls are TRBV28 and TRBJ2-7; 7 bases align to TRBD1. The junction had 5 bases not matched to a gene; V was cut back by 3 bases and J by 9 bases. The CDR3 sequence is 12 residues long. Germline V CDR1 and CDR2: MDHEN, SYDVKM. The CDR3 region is CASSFRQGGQYV. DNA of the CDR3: TGTGCCAGCAGTTTCCGACAGGGTGGGCAGTACGTC.

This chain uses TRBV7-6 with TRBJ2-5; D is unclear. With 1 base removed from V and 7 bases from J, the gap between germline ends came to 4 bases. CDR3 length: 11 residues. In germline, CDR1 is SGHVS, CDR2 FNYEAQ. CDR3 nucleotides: TGTGCCAGCAGCTTAGTCGGGACCCAGTACTTC. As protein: CASSLVGTQYF.

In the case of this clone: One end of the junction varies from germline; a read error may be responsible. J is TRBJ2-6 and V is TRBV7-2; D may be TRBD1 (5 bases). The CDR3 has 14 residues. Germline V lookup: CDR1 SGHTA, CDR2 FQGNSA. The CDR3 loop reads CASLVSFGANGLTF. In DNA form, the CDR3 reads TGTGCCAGCCTTGTCTCATTTGGGGCCAACGGCCTGACTTTC.

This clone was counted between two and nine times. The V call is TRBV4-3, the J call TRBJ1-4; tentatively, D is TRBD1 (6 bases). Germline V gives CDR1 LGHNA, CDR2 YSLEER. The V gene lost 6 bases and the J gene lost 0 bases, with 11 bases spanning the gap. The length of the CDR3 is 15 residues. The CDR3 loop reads CASSLRQATNEKLFF. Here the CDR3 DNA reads TGCGCCAGCAGTTTAAGACAGGCAACTAATGAAAAACTGTTTTTT.

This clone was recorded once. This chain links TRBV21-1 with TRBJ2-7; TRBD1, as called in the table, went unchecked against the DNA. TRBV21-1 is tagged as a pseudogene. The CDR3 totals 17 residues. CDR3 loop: CASSREARGNRSYEQYV. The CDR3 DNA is TGTGCCAGCAGCAGAGAAGCGAGGGGGAATCGGTCCTACGAGCAGTACGTC.

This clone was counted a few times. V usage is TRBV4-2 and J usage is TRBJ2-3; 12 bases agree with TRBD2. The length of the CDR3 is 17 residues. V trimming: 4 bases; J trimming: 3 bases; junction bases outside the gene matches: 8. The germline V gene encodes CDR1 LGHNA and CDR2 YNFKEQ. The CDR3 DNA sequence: TGTGCCAGCAGCCGGACTAGCGGGGTCCTTGGTACAGATACGCAGTATTTT. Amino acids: CASSRTSGVLGTDTQYF.